One and the same sample provided the 26 T cell receptor beta chains below, sequenced in a study of blood T cells in healthy people across ages. Primed by a sample-barcoded 5' primer and a J-beta primer mix, a second PCR proceeded for 7 to 11 cycles. TCRdb fed the 5' RACE reads into MiXCR, producing one record per CDR3 protein. The repertoire holds about 680,000 distinct CDR3 sequences, with approximately 50% as singletons. The specimen was blood. These receptors originate from a woman aged 60-70 years in good health.

This clonotype has just a few counts. The chain links TRBV5-1 to TRBJ1-1; no reliable D call. V lost 4 bases to trimming and J lost 1 base, with 11 bases between them. The CDR3 sequence is 14 residues long. CDR1 and CDR2 from the germline V gene are SGHRS and YFSETQ. The CDR3 here is CASSREAPNTEAFF. The CDR3 coding sequence is TGCGCCAGCAGCCGCGAAGCCCCGAACACTGAAGCTTTCTTT.

V is TRBV29-1 and J is TRBJ1-2; tentatively, D is TRBD1 (5 bases). The V end lost 3 bases, the J end lost 8 bases, and 13 bases lay between the germline ends. The CDR3 is 12 residues long. CDR1 and CDR2 (germline): SQVTM, ANQGSEA. CDR3 in amino acids: CSVEIGGIGYTF. CDR3 coding DNA: TGCAGCGTTGAGATCGGGGGGATAGGCTACACCTTC.

This clonotype was counted between two and nine times. This chain uses TRBV12-3 or TRBV12-4 with TRBJ2-6; maybe TRBD2 (5 bases). There are 19 residues in the CDR3. Trimming took 1 base from V and 4 from J, leaving 20 bases between them. DNA of the CDR3: TGTGCCAGCAGTTTAGTTATTCGGGGTCGGGGAGCAGGGGCCAACGTCCTGACTTTC. It translates to CASSLVIRGRGAGANVLTF.

In regard to this clonotype: With a much larger clone just one base away, this may be a read error. The gene calls are TRBV4-2 and TRBJ2-1; the match to TRBD2 covers 10 bases. The closer fit of TRBJ2-7 to the DNA end suggests the J call may be wrong. Germline lookup yields CDR1 LGHNA and CDR2 YNFKEQ. The CDR3 is 15 residues long. The CDR3 bases are TGTGCCAGCAGTTCCACTAGCGGGGCTTACAATGAGCAGTACTTC. Translating gives CASSSTSGAYNEQYF.

This clonotype showed up just a few times. This sequence joins TRBV7-2 and TRBJ2-7, with D perhaps being TRBD1 or TRBD2 (5 bases each). Trimming shortened V by 0 bases and J by 4 bases, and 16 bases separated the two germline ends. Germline V gives CDR1 SGHTA, CDR2 FQGNSA. The CDR3 runs to 16 residues. CDR3: CASSLAMRGPPYEQYF. DNA for the CDR3: TGTGCCAGCAGCTTAGCGATGAGGGGCCCTCCTTACGAGCAGTACTTC. The full variable domain, completed using reference TRBV7-2 and TRBJ2-7, is GAGVSQSPSNKVTEKGKDVELRCDPISGHTALYWYRQSLGQGLEFLIYFQGNSAPDKSGLPSDRFSAERTGGSVSTLTIQRTQQEDSAVYLCASSLAMRGPPYEQYFGPGTRLTVT.

This chain uses TRBV6-6 with TRBJ2-5; D possibly uses TRBD1 or TRBD2 (6 bases each). Germline V gene lookup returns CDR1 MNHNY and CDR2 SVGAGI (reference sequence). The V end lost 8 bases, the J end lost 5 bases, and 12 bases lay between the germline ends. This CDR3 is built from 12 residues. CDR3 amino acids: CASGKGGETQYF. CDR3 sequence (DNA): TGTGCCAGCGGAAAGGGGGGTGAGACCCAGTACTTC.

This clonotype has more than one count but fewer than ten. The chain joins TRBV4-3 to TRBJ2-5; TRBD2 agrees at 11 bases. V lost 1 base to trimming and J lost 1 base; unmatched junction nucleotides: 5. CDR3 length equals 17 residues. The V gene's germline CDR1 is LGHNA and CDR2 YSLEER. The CDR3 DNA reads TGCGCCAGCAGCCAAGCGAGGGGACTAGCGGCCCAAGAGACCCAGTACTTC. Protein sequence: CASSQARGLAAQETQYF.

This chain joins TRBV4-2 and TRBJ1-1, with D uncertain. Trimming shortened V by 4 bases and J by 0 bases, and 15 bases separated the two germline ends. CDR1 and CDR2 (germline): LGHNA, YNFKEQ. The CDR3 is 16 residues long. This CDR3 is CASSPAGSRMNTEAFF. As DNA, the CDR3 is TGTGCCAGCAGCCCCGCCGGGAGCCGGATGAACACTGAAGCTTTCTTT.

This clonotype was detected only a few times. The chain carries TRBV20-1 and TRBJ1-2, with D possibly being TRBD1 (5 bases). CDR3 length: 13 residues. V was trimmed by 0 bases and J by 8 bases, leaving 13 bases between them. Germline V gene lookup returns CDR1 DFQATT and CDR2 SNEGSKA (reference sequence). The CDR3 region is CSARDNTGDGYTF. In DNA, the CDR3 is TGCAGTGCTAGAGATAATACCGGGGACGGCTACACCTTC.

V gene TRBV7-6 combines with J gene TRBJ2-3; D not certain. The CDR3 contains 17 residues. The V gene's germline CDR1 is SGHVS and CDR2 FNYEAQ. V was shortened by 0 bases and J by 6 bases, with 19 bases between the two germline ends. The DNA of the CDR3 is TGTGCCAGCAGCTTAGCTCTTCATGTGACTGGAACGGATACGCAGTATTTT. Translated: CASSLALHVTGTDTQYF. The full variable domain, with the rest looked up from reference TRBV7-6 and TRBJ2-3, is GAGVSQSPRYKVTKRGQDVALRCDPISGHVSLYWYRQALGQGPEFLTYFNYEAQQDKSGLPNDRFSAERPEGSISTLTIQRTEQRDSAMYRCASSLALHVTGTDTQYFGPGTRLTVL.

In this sample, this clonotype turned up a few times. The rearrangement uses TRBV20-1 and TRBJ2-7; 14 positions agree with TRBD2. Germline CDR1 is DFQATT and CDR2 is SNEGSKA (reference sequence). V trimming: 1 base; J trimming: 2 bases; junction bases outside the gene matches: 7. The CDR3 covers 17 residues. The DNA of the CDR3 is TGCAGTGCTAGAGCTATGACTAGCGGGAGGGCTGCCTACGAGCAGTACTTC. Protein sequence: CSARAMTSGRAAYEQYF.

The chain couples TRBV15 to TRBJ2-5; D may be TRBD1 or TRBD2 (6 bases each). The V gene lost 0 bases and the J gene lost 5 bases, with 16 bases spanning the gap. The germline gives CDR1 LNHNV, CDR2 YYDKDF (reference sequence). The CDR3 has 16 residues. The CDR3 is CATSRDYGGPGETQYF. The CDR3 nucleotides read TGTGCCACCAGCAGAGATTACGGGGGCCCAGGGGAGACCCAGTACTTC. The entire variable domain, with the rest obtained from reference TRBV15 and TRBJ2-5, is as follows: DAMVIQNPRYQVTQFGKPVTLSCSQTLNHNVMYWYQQKSSQAPKLLFHYYDKDFNNEADTPDNFQSRRPNTSFCFLDIRSPGLGDTAMYLCATSRDYGGPGETQYFGPGTRLLVL.

In its sample, this clonotype was seen a few times. The V and J genes are TRBV3-1 and TRBJ2-1; TRBD2 matches at 7 bases. The CDR3 length is 15 residues. V lost 4 bases and J lost 2; bases outside the gene matches: 5. CDR1 and CDR2 (germline): LGHDT, YNNKEL (reference sequence). CDR3: CASSPLAVPYNEQFF. The CDR3 DNA sequence: TGTGCCAGCAGCCCTCTAGCGGTACCCTACAATGAGCAGTTCTTC.

The gene calls are TRBV12-3 or TRBV12-4 and TRBJ2-7, with no clear D. Trimming shortened V by 1 base and J by 1 base, and 8 bases separated the two germline ends. The CDR3 has 14 residues. Here the CDR3 DNA reads TGTGCCAGCAGTTTAGAATTCGGTTCCTACGAGCAGTACTTC. Translation: CASSLEFGSYEQYF.

The CDR3 region is CASSQDLRGTSVYNEQYF. The CDR3, as DNA: TGCGCCAGCAGCCAAGATCTACGAGGGACTAGCGTATACAATGAGCAGTACTTC. The rearrangement joins TRBV4-3 to TRBJ2-1; 10 bases fit TRBD2. The end of the DNA fits TRBJ2-7 better, so the J call may be wrong. This CDR3 is 18 amino acids long. Germline CDR1 is LGHNA and CDR2 is YSLEER.

V is TRBV29-1 and J is TRBJ2-5, with a weak D call TRBD2 (5 bases). The J call may be in error: the DNA end matches TRBJ2-7 better. The CDR3 length is 11 residues. The germline V gene has CDR1 SQVTM and CDR2 ANQGSEA. CDR3 DNA sequence: TGCAGCGTTAGTGGACTTTACGAGCAGTACTTC. This sequence encodes CSVSGLYEQYF.

This clonotype showed up just a few times. The rearrangement joins TRBV5-1 to TRBJ1-2, with D unclear. The CDR3 has 14 amino acids. CDR1 and CDR2 (germline): SGHRS, YFSETQ. Trimming removed 2 bases from V and 2 bases from J, with 10 bases in between. The DNA for the CDR3 is TGCGCCAGCAGCTTTACGGGAACAAACTATGGCTACACCTTC. This translates into CASSFTGTNYGYTF.

This clonotype has only a few counts. The CDR3 sequence is CAISDGQGGDEQFF. As DNA, the CDR3 is TGTGCCATCAGTGATGGACAGGGCGGGGATGAGCAGTTCTTC. V and J are TRBV10-3 and TRBJ2-1; 8 bases map to TRBD1. The germline V gene encodes CDR1 ENHRY and CDR2 SYGVKD. This CDR3 is 14 amino acids long. V lost 3 bases, J lost 8 bases, and 6 bases stayed unmatched.

This clonotype was found a few times. The chain has TRBV6-6 and TRBJ1-2, with TRBD1 as a possible D gene (5 bases). V lost 4 bases, J lost 2 bases, and 11 bases lay in between. Germline-derived CDR1 and CDR2 are MNHNY and SVGAGI (reference sequence). The CDR3 has 14 residues. The CDR3: CASSFGTSNYGYTF. DNA for the CDR3: TGTGCCAGCAGTTTCGGGACGTCAAACTATGGCTACACCTTC.

V usage is TRBV28 and J usage is TRBJ2-7; D is uncertain. Germline V lookup: CDR1 MDHEN, CDR2 SYDVKM. The CDR3 has 12 amino acids. The V end lost 4 bases, the J end lost 4 bases, and 8 bases lay between the germline ends. CDR3 in amino acids: CASSWQNYEQYF. CDR3 bases: TGTGCCAGCAGTTGGCAGAATTACGAGCAGTACTTC.

The chain employs TRBV6-2 or TRBV6-3 and TRBJ1-1, with D maybe TRBD1 (5 bases). V was cut by 7 bases and J by 3 bases, with 18 bases left in between. This CDR3 spans 15 amino acids. Germline CDR1 MNHEY, CDR2 SVGEGT. The CDR3 sequence: CASTNPLRVYTEAFF. As DNA, the CDR3 is TGTGCCAGCACCAACCCCCTCAGGGTCTACACTGAAGCTTTCTTT.

This chain joins TRBV11-3 and TRBJ2-7; weak D call: TRBD1 (5 bases). Germline V lookup: CDR1 SGHNT, CDR2 YENEEA. V gave up 4 bases and J gave up 2 bases, with 12 bases separating them. The CDR3 spans 14 residues. The CDR3 reads CASSSFDSPYEQYF. CDR3 sequence (DNA): TGTGCCAGCAGCTCCTTCGACAGTCCCTACGAGCAGTACTTC.

The chain links TRBV14 to TRBJ2-3; the D call may be TRBD1 or TRBD2 (5 bases each). In germline, CDR1 is SGHDN, CDR2 FVKESK. Trimming removed 3 bases from V and 1 base from J, with 11 bases in between. The CDR3 length is 15 residues. The CDR3 reads CASSQTGTRTDTQYF. DNA of the CDR3: TGTGCCAGCAGCCAGACCGGGACCCGCACAGATACGCAGTATTTT.

This sequence joins TRBV6-5 and TRBJ1-1, with D perhaps TRBD1 (5 bases). Per germline, CDR1 MNHEY and CDR2 SVGAGI. The V end was cut by 6 bases, the J end by 5 bases, with 16 bases between. The CDR3 has 14 amino acids. The CDR3 sequence: CASSRPDRYTEAFF. The CDR3 DNA reads TGTGCCAGCAGCCGCCCTGACAGATATACTGAAGCTTTCTTT.

The sample holds one count of this clonotype. The chain joins TRBV5-1 to TRBJ2-1; D gene uncertain. The CDR3 loop spans 15 amino acids. Trimming removed 5 bases from V and 8 bases from J, with 20 bases in between. Looked up from germline, CDR1 is SGHRS and CDR2 is YFSETQ. The CDR3 loop reads CASSSGFLSGHEQFF. The CDR3 DNA reads as TGCGCCAGCAGTTCAGGTTTTCTCAGTGGCCATGAGCAGTTCTTC.

J is TRBJ2-1 and V is TRBV21-1; the D call in the table, TRBD1, was not verified against the DNA. TRBV21-1 has pseudogene status. This CDR3 contains 13 residues. The CDR3 sequence: CATGTAAQKEQFF. The DNA for the CDR3 is TGTGCCACCGGGACGGCGGCCCAGAAGGAGCAGTTCTTC.